These 11 T cell receptor beta chains originate from one sample sequenced in a study of shared clonotypes between healthy human individuals. TCRdb keeps only in-frame clones here, not all; method: immunoSEQ multiplex PCR. The table records roughly 1.5 million clones, 95% to 99% of them present only once. Sequenced: naive CD4+ T cells sorted from blood. Subset in this sample: CD45RA+ positively selected. The source of these receptors is a man younger than 40 in good health.

The J gene is TRBJ2-1, the V gene TRBV2; D gene unclear. The germline CDR1 and CDR2 sequences are SNHLY and FYNNEI. The CDR3 is 12 amino acids. Deletions cut 6 bases from V and 5 bases from J, with 8 bases between. The CDR3 nucleotides read TGTGCCAGCAGAGCCTTGAACAATGAGCAGTTCTTC. This encodes CASRALNNEQFF.

The genes are TRBV15 and TRBJ2-1; the match to TRBD1 covers 8 bases. Trimming took 3 bases from V and 8 from J; bases not matched to a gene: 6. The CDR3 is 14 residues long. Germline-derived CDR1 and CDR2 are LNHNV and YYDKDF (reference sequence). Here the CDR3 reads CATSRGQVNHEQFF. The CDR3 nucleotides read TGTGCCACCAGCAGGGGACAGGTAAATCATGAGCAGTTCTTC.

The chain links TRBV7-8 to TRBJ2-2, with D possibly TRBD2 on 5 matching bases. V dropped 4 bases and J dropped 17 bases, with 20 bases sitting between them. The CDR3 extends over 13 amino acids. The V gene's germline CDR1 is SGHVS and CDR2 FQNEAQ. CDR3 sequence: CASSSSQTTRCFF. The CDR3 region has the DNA TGTGCCAGCAGCTCCTCCCAGACTACCCGGTGTTTTTTT.

The chain combines TRBV28 with TRBJ1-1; no clear D gene. V lost 4 bases to trimming and J lost 1 base, with 7 bases between them. Germline V CDR1 and CDR2: MDHEN, SYDVKM. CDR3 length: 13 residues. The CDR3 loop is CASSSPANTEAFF. CDR3 DNA: TGTGCCAGCAGTTCTCCAGCGAACACTGAAGCTTTCTTT. Combining the CDR3 with reference TRBV28 and TRBJ1-1 gives the whole variable domain DVKVTQSSRYLVKRTGEKVFLECVQDMDHENMFWYRQDPGLGLRLIYFSYDVKMKEKGDIPEGYSVSREKKERFSLILESASTNQTSMYLCASSSPANTEAFFGQGTRLTVV.

The gene calls are TRBV7-8 and TRBJ2-5, with unresolved D. Germline V gives CDR1 SGHVS, CDR2 FQNEAQ. This CDR3 region has 11 residues. The ends were cut back, 4 bases at V and 7 bases at J, with 7 bases in the middle. This chain's CDR3 is CASSYDGTQYF. The CDR3 coding sequence is TGTGCCAGCAGCTATGACGGGACCCAGTACTTC. Using reference TRBV7-8 and TRBJ2-5 for the parts outside the CDR3, the full variable domain is GAGVSQSPRYKVAKRGQDVALRCDPISGHVSLFWYQQALGQGPEFLTYFQNEAQLDKSGLPSDRFFAERPEGSVSTLKIQRTQQEDSAVYLCASSYDGTQYFGPGTRLLVL.

The rearrangement uses TRBV9 and TRBJ2-5; TRBD2 matches 14 bases. The germline CDR1 and CDR2 sequences are SGDLS and YYNGEE. CDR3 size: 18 residues. The V and J ends lost 3 bases and 0 bases, in that order; junction bases with no gene match: 7. CDR3 sequence reads: CASSGGLAGVGYQETQYF. For the CDR3, the DNA is TGTGCCAGCAGCGGGGGACTAGCGGGAGTGGGGTACCAAGAGACCCAGTACTTC.

This chain uses TRBV11-2 with TRBJ1-4; 8 nucleotides agree with TRBD1. V was clipped by 5 bases and J by 5 bases; unmatched bases: 7. The CDR3 spans 15 residues. Germline-derived CDR1 and CDR2 are SGHAT and FQNNGV. The CDR3 reads CASSPVRQGNEKLFF. CDR3 nucleotide sequence: TGTGCCAGCAGCCCCGTACGACAGGGGAATGAAAAACTGTTTTTT.

The chain links TRBV10-2 to TRBJ2-2; 7 bases match TRBD2. The CDR3 has 14 residues. The J segment lost 4 bases and the V segment lost 6 bases, leaving 5 bases of the junction unmatched. Looked up from germline, CDR1 is WSHSY and CDR2 is SAAADI. The CDR3 DNA is TGCGCCAGCAGCCAAGCGGGACCCACCGGGGAGCTGTTTTTT. Translating it yields CASSQAGPTGELFF.

Note on this clone: Additional DNA sequences in this sample encode the identical CDR3. The chain joins TRBV29-1 to TRBJ2-1; 11 nucleotides align to TRBD1. Looked up from germline, CDR1 is SQVTM and CDR2 is ANQGSEA. Unmatched junction bases numbered 1, after V lost 6 bases and J lost 3 bases. The CDR3 extends over 13 amino acids. CDR3 region: CSVGTGGYNEQFF. Written as DNA, the CDR3 is TGCAGCGTCGGGACAGGGGGCTACAATGAGCAGTTCTTC.

This chain links TRBV27 with TRBJ1-5; D is perhaps TRBD1 (5 bases). Germline V gives CDR1 MNHEY, CDR2 SMNVEV (reference sequence). The V and J ends lost 8 bases and 2 bases respectively, with 13 bases between them. The CDR3 covers 14 residues. The CDR3 loop is CASSPWGGNQPQHF. As DNA, the CDR3 is TGTGCCAGCTCCCCCTGGGGGGGCAATCAGCCCCAGCATTTT.

Notes on this clone: This sample includes further DNA sequences coding for the same CDR3. The chain is built from TRBV25-1 and TRBJ2-3, with 12 bases that match TRBD2. Germline V CDR1 and CDR2: MGHDK, SYGVNS. The CDR3 totals 16 residues. With V trimmed by 6 bases and J by 2 bases, 6 bases remained unmatched. CDR3 amino acids: CASSPLAGGLTDTQYF. The CDR3, as DNA: TGTGCCAGCAGCCCACTAGCGGGAGGTCTCACAGATACGCAGTATTTT.